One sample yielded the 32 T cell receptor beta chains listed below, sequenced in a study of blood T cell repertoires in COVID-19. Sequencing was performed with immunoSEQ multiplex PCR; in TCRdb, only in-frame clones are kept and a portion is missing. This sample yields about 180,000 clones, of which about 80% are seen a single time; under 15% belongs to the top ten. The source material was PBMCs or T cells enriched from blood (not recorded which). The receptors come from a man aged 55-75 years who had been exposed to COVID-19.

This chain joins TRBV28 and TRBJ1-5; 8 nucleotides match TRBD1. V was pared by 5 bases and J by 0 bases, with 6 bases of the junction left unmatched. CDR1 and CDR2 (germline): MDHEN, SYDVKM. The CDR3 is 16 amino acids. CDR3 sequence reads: CASSPTGGYSNQPQHF. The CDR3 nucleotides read TGTGCCAGCAGTCCTACAGGGGGTTATAGCAATCAGCCCCAGCATTTT.

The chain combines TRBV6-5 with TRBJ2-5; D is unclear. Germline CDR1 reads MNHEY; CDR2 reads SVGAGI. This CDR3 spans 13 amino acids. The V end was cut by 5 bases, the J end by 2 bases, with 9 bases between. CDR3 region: CASSIAEQETQYF. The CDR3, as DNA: TGTGCCAGCAGTATCGCAGAACAAGAGACCCAGTACTTC.

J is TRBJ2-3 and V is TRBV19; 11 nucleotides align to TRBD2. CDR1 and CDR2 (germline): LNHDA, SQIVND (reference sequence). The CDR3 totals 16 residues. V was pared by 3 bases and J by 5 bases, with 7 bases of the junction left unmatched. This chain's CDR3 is CASSMSLAGGRDTQYF. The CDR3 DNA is TGTGCCAGTAGTATGTCTCTAGCGGGAGGCCGAGATACGCAGTATTTT.

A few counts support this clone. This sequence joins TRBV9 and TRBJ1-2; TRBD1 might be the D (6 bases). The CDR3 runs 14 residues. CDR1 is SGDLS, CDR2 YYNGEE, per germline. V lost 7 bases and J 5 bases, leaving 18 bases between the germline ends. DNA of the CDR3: TGTGCCAGCCAGGGGATGGGAGGGAAATATGGCTACACCTTC. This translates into CASQGMGGKYGYTF.

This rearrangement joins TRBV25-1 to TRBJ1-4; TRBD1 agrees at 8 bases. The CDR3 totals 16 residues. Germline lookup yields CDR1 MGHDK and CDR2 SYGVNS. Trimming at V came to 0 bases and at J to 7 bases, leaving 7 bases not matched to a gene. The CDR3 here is CASSEYAQGALEKLFF. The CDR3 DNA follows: TGTGCCAGCAGTGAATATGCGCAGGGGGCCCTTGAAAAACTGTTTTTT.

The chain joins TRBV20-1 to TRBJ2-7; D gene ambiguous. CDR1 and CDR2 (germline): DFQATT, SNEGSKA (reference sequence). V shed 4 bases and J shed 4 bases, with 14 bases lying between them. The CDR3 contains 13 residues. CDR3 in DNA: TGCAGTGCTATTGACCGGTCCAGGTACGAGCAGTACTTC. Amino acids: CSAIDRSRYEQYF.

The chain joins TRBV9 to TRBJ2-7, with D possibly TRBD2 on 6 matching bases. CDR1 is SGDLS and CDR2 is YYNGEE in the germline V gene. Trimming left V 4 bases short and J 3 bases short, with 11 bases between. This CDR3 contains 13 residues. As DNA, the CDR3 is TGTGCCAGCAGCCCGGGACTCCTCTACGAGCAGTACTTC. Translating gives CASSPGLLYEQYF.

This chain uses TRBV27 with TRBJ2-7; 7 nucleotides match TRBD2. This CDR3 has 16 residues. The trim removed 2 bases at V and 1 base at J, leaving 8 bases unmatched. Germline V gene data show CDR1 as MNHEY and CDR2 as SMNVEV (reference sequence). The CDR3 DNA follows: TGTGCCAGCAGTTTAGCGGGAGCCTCGGGGTCCTACGAGCAGTACTTC. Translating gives CASSLAGASGSYEQYF.

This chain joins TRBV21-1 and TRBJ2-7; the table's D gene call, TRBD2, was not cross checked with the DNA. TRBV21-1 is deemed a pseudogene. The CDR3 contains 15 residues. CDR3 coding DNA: TGTGCCAGCAGCCGTGGCCGCCTAGTCTCCTACGAGCAGTACTTC. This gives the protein CASSRGRLVSYEQYF.

Here the CDR3 reads CASSSVYGYTF. The CDR3 DNA reads TGTGCCAGCAGCTCTGTCTATGGCTACACCTTC. V is TRBV11-2 and J is TRBJ1-2; no clear D. Per the germline V gene, CDR1 is SGHAT and CDR2 is FQNNGV. There are 11 residues in the CDR3. The V end was cut by 4 bases, the J end by 4 bases, with 4 bases between. The full variable domain, completed using reference TRBV11-2 and TRBJ1-2, is EAGVAQSPRYKIIEKRQSVAFWCNPISGHATLYWYQQILGQGPKLLIQFQNNGVVDDSQLPKDRFSAERLKGVDSTLKIQPAKLEDSAVYLCASSSVYGYTFGSGTRLTVV.

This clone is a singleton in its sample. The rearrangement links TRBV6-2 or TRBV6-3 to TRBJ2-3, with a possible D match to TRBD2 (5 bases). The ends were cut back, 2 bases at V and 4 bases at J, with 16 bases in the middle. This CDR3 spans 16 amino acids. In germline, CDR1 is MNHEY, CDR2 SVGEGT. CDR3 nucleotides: TGTGCCAGCAGTTACGGCCTAGCCCGGTGGGCAGATACGCAGTATTTT. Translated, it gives CASSYGLARWADTQYF.

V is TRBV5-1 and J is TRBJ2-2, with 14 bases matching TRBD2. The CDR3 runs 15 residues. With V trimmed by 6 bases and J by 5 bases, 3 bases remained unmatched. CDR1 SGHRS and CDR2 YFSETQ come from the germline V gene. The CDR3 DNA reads TGCGCCAGCAAGGGGACTAGCGGGAGAACCGGGGAGCTGTTTTTT. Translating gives CASKGTSGRTGELFF.

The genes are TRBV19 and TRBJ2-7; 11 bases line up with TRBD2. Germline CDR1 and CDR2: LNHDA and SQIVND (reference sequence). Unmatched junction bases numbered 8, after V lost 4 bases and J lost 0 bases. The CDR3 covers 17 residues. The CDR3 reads CASSKRSSGRTSYEQYF. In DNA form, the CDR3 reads TGTGCCAGTAGTAAAAGATCTAGCGGGAGGACCTCCTACGAGCAGTACTTC.

As DNA, the CDR3 is TGTGCCAGCACCCTCCTCCCCCGAGCAGATACGCAGTATTTT. Translation: CASTLLPRADTQYF. This chain joins TRBV9 and TRBJ2-3; D unclear. Trimming took off 6 bases at V and 4 bases at J, with 15 bases between the two ends. This CDR3 region has 14 residues. From germline, CDR1 is SGDLS and CDR2 YYNGEE.

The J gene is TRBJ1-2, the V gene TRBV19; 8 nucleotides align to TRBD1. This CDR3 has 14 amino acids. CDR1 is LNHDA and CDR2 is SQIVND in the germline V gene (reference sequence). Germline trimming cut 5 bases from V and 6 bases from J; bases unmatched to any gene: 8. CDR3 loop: CASSSRTGWNGYTF. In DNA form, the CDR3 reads TGTGCCAGTAGTTCCCGGACAGGGTGGAATGGCTACACCTTC.

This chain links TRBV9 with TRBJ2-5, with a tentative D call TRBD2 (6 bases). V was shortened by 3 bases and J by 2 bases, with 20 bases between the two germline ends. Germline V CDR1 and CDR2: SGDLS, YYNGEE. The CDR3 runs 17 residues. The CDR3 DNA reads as TGTGCCAGCAGCGCGCGGGGAGGCACCCTGACTCAAGAGACCCAGTACTTC. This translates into CASSARGGTLTQETQYF.

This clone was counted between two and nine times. CDR3 in DNA: TGTGCCAGCAGCCTCTCATTGGCCACGGACAGTCGACTTGGAGATACGCAGTATTTT. This translates into CASSLSLATDSRLGDTQYF. The gene calls are TRBV11-3 and TRBJ2-3; perhaps TRBD1 as D (6 bases). The V gene's germline CDR1 is SGHNT and CDR2 YENEEA. Between the trimmed V and J ends, which lost 5 bases and 5 bases, there was a span of 29 bases. This CDR3 contains 19 residues.

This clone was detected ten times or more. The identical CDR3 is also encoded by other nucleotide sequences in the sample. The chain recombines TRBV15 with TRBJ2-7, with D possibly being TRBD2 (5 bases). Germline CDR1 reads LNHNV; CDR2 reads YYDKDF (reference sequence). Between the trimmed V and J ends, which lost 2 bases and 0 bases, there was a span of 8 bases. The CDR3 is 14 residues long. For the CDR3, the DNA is TGTGCCACCAGCAGAAGCGGAAGCTCCTACGAGCAGTACTTC. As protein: CATSRSGSSYEQYF. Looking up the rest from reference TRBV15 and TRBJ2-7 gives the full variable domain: DAMVIQNPRYQVTQFGKPVTLSCSQTLNHNVMYWYQQKSSQAPKLLFHYYDKDFNNEADTPDNFQSRRPNTSFCFLDIRSPGLGDTAMYLCATSRSGSSYEQYFGPGTRLTVT.

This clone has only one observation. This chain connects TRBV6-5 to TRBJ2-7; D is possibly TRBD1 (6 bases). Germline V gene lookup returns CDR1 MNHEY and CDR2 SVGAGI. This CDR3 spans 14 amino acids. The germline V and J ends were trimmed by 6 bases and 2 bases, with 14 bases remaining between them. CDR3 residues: CASSGIWGPYEQYF. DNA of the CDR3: TGTGCCAGCAGCGGGATTTGGGGGCCCTACGAGCAGTACTTC.

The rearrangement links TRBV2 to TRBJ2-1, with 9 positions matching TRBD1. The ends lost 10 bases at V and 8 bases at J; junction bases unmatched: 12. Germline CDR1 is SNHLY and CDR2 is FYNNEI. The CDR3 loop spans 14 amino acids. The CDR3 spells CATLPGQGFDEQFF. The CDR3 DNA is TGTGCCACCCTCCCGGGACAGGGTTTTGATGAGCAGTTCTTC.

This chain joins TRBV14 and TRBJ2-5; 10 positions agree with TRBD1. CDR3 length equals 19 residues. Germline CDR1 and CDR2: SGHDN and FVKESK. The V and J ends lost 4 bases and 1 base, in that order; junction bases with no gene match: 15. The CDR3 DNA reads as TGTGCCAGCAGCCTTAGGACCGGGACAGGGGTCGGCCGCCAAGAGACCCAGTACTTC. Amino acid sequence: CASSLRTGTGVGRQETQYF.

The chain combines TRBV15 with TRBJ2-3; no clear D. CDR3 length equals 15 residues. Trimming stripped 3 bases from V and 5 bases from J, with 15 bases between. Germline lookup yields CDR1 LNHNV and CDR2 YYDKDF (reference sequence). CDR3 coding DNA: TGTGCCACCAGCAGCCAGCAGGAAAGTAAAGATACGCAGTATTTT. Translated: CATSSQQESKDTQYF.

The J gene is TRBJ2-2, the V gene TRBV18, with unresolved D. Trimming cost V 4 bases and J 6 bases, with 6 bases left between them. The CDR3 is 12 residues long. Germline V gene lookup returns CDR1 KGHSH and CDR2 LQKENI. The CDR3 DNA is TGTGCCAGCTCACGTAGCCCCGGGGAGCTGTTTTTT. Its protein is CASSRSPGELFF. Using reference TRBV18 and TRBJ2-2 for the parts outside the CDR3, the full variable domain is NAGVMQNPRHLVRRRGQEARLRCSPMKGHSHVYWYRQLPEEGLKFMVYLQKENIIDESGMPKERFSAEFPKEGPSILRIQQVVRGDSAAYFCASSRSPGELFFGEGSRLTVL.

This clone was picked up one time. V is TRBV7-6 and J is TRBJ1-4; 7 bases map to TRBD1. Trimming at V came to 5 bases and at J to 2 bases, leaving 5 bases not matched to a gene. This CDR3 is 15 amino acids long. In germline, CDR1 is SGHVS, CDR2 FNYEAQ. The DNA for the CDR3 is TGTGCCAGCAGCAGGGCAGGGGGGACTAATGAAAAACTGTTTTTT. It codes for CASSRAGGTNEKLFF.

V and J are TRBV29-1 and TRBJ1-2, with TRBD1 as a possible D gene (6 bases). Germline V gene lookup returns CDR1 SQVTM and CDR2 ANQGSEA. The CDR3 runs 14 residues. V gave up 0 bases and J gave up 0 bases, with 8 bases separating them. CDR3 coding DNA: TGCAGCGTTGAAGACAGGGGTCCTAACTATGGCTACACCTTC. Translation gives CSVEDRGPNYGYTF.

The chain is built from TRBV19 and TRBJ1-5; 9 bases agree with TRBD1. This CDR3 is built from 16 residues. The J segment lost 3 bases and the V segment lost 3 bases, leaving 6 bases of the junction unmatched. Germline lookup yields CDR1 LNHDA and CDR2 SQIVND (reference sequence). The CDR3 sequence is CASSIRGQGLNQPQHF. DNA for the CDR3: TGTGCCAGTAGTATCAGGGGACAGGGCCTCAATCAGCCCCAGCATTTT.

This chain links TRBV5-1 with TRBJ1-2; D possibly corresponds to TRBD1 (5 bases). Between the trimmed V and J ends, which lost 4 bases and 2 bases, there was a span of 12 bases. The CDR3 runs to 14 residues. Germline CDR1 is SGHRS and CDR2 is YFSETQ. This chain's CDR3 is CASSRETVNYGYTF. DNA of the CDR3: TGCGCCAGCAGCAGAGAGACAGTGAACTATGGCTACACCTTC.

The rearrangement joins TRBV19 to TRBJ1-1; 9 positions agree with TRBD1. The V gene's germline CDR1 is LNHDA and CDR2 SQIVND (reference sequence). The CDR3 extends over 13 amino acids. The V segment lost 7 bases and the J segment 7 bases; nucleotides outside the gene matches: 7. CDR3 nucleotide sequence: TGTGCCAGTATCCTACAGGGGGCCGGTGAAGCTTTCTTT. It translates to CASILQGAGEAFF.

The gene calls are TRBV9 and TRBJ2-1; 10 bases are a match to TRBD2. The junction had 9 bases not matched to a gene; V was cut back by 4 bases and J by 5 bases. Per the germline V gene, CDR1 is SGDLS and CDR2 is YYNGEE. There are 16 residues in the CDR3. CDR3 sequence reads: CASSPQRGLANNEQFF. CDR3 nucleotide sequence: TGTGCCAGCAGCCCCCAACGGGGACTAGCGAACAATGAGCAGTTCTTC. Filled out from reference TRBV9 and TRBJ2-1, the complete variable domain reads DSGVTQTPKHLITATGQRVTLRCSPRSGDLSVYWYQQSLDQGLQFLIQYYNGEERAKGNILERFSAQQFPDLHSELNLSSLELGDSALYFCASSPQRGLANNEQFFGPGTRLTVL.

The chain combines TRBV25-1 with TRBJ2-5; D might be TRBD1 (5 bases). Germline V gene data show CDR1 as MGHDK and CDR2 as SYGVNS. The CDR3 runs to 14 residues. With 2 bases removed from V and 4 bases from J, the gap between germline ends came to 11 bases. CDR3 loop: CASSEARVGETQYF. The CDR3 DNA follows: TGTGCCAGCAGTGAAGCCAGGGTGGGAGAGACCCAGTACTTC.

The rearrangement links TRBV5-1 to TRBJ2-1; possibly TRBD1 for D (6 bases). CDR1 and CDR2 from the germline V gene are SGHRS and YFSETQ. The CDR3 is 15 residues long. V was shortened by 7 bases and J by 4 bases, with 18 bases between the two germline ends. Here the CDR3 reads CASGLGASGYNEQFF. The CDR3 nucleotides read TGCGCCAGCGGATTGGGGGCTTCGGGGTACAATGAGCAGTTCTTC.

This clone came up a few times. The CDR3: CASSPAPRSYNEQYF. The CDR3 nucleotides read TGTGCCAGCAGTCCCGCCCCTCGGTCCTATAACGAGCAGTACTTC. The V call is TRBV28, the J call TRBJ2-7, with unresolved D. In germline, CDR1 is MDHEN, CDR2 SYDVKM. The CDR3 extends over 15 amino acids. V was trimmed by 5 bases and J by 5 bases, leaving 19 bases between them.